Below, 2 T cell receptor beta chains from the same sample are listed, as sequenced in a study of blood T cell repertoires in COVID-19. Sequencing used immunoSEQ multiplex PCR; TCRdb keeps in-frame clones, though not all of them. The data contain approximately 200,000 clones, less than 95% of them seen just once; the ten biggest clones take up 0.6% to 0.9%. The material sequenced was peripheral blood. These receptors were collected from a man aged 25 to 45 with COVID-19, enrolled during active disease.

The gene calls are TRBV4-2 and TRBJ1-2; TRBD1 is a possible D gene (6 bases). The ends were cut back, 0 bases at V and 3 bases at J, with 20 bases in the middle. This CDR3 comprises 18 residues. Germline V gene lookup returns CDR1 LGHNA and CDR2 YNFKEQ. Written as DNA, the CDR3 is TGTGCCAGCAGCCAAGACGGTTATGGGGGGGCCTCTTACTATGGCTACACCTTC. Amino acid sequence: CASSQDGYGGASYYGYTF.

The rearrangement links TRBV5-5 to TRBJ1-1; D gene unclear. This CDR3 has 15 amino acids. Between the trimmed V and J ends, which lost 0 bases and 0 bases, there was a span of 9 bases. From germline, CDR1 is SGHKS and CDR2 YYEKEE (reference sequence). CDR3 DNA sequence: TGTGCCAGCAGCTTGGAGACATTACTGAACACTGAAGCTTTCTTT. Translating gives CASSLETLLNTEAFF.